Sequencing of this T cell receptor beta chain was carried out in a study of blood T cell repertoires in COVID-19. V lost 6 bases and J 6 bases, leaving 21 bases between the germline ends. Germline CDR1 reads SGHAT; CDR2 reads FQNNGV. This CDR3 region has 17 residues. Sequenced by immunoSEQ multiplex PCR; TCRdb stores in-frame clones only, minus some. The sample has 110,000 to 150,000 clones; around 87% are singletons. The chain joins TRBV11-2 to TRBJ1-6, with D possibly TRBD1 on 5 matching bases. The sequenced material came from peripheral blood. This receptor was identified in a woman in her 40s with acute or convalescent COVID-19. The CDR3 loop reads CASSPFSVGASNSPLHF. CDR3 nucleotides: TGTGCCAGCAGTCCCTTTTCCGTAGGGGCAAGTAATTCACCCCTCCACTTT.